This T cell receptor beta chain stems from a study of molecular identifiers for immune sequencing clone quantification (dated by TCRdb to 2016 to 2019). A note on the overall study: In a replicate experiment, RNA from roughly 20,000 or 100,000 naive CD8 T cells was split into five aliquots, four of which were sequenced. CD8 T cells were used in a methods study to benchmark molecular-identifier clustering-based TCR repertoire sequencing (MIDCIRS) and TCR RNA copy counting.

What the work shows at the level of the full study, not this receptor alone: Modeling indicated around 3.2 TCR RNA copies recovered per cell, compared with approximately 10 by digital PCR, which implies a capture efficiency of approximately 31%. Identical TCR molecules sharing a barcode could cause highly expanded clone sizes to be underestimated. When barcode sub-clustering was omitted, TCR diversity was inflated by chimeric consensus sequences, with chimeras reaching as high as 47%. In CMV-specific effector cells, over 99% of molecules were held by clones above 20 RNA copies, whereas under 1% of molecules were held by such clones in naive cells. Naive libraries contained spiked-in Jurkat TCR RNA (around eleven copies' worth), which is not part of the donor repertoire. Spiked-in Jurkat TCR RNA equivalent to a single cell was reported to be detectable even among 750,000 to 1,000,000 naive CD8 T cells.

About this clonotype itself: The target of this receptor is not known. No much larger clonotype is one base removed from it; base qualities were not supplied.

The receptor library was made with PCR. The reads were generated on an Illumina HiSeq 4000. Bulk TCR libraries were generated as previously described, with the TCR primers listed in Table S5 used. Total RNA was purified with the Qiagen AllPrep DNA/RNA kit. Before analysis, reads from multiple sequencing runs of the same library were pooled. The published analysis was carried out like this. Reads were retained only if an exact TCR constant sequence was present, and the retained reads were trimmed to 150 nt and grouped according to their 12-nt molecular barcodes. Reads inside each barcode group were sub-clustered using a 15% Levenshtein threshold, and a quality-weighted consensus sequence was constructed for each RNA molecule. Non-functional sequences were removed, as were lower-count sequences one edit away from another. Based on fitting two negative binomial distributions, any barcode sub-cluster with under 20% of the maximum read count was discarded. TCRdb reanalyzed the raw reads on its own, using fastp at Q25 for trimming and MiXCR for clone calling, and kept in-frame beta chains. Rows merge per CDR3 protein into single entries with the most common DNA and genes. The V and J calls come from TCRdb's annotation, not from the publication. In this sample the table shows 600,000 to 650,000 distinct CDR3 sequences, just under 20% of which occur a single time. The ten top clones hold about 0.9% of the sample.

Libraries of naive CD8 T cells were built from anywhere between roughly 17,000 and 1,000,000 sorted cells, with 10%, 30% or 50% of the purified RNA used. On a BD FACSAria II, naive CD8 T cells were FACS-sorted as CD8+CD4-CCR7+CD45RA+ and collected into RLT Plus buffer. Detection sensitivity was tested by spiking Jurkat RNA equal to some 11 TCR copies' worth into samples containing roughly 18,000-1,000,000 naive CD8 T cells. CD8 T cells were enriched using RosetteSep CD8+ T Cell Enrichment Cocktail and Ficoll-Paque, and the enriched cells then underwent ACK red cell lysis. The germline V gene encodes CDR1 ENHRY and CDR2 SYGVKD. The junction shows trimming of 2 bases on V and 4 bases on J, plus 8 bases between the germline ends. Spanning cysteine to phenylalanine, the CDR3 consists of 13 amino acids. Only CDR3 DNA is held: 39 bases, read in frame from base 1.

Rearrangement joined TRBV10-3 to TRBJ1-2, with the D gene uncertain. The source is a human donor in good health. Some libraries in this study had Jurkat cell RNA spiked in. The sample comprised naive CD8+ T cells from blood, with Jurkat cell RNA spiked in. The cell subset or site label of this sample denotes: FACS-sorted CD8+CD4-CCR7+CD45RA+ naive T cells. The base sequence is TGTGCCATCAGTGAGGTGGAAGTCTATGGCTACACCTTC. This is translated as CAISEVEVYGYTF.